This TCR beta chain was retrieved from a study of cytotoxic CD8 clonotypes in ibrutinib-treated CLL. In the case of this clone: Its antigen remains unidentified.

General study points: T-cell clonality at baseline went above that of age-matched healthy donors and rose and fell with circulating CD8+ T-cell counts. Public clonotypes, rarely seen, contracted or held steady on treatment. Clonality rose at ibrutinib response and fell back toward baseline at progression.

T cells were sequenced at a targeted depth of 1 in 200,000 to 1 in 1 million. Here immunoSEQ multiplex PCR was the method, and the copy in TCRdb shows in-frame clones only, minus some. The sample shows around 330,000 clones, 67% of them seen only once. Here the sequenced sample was PBMCs, taken after 36 months of ibrutinib treatment. This sequence originates from a human donor with chronic lymphocytic leukemia.

The CDR3 sequence is CASSSFRDRGQETQYF. DNA of the CDR3: TGTGCCAGCTCTAGCTTCCGGGACAGGGGCCAAGAGACCCAGTACTTC. The chain carries TRBV7-6 and TRBJ2-5; 10 bases fit TRBD1. CDR1 and CDR2 from the germline V gene are SGHVS and FNYEAQ. The CDR3 is made up of 16 amino acids. V was clipped by 8 bases and J by 1 base; unmatched bases: 10.